Listed here is a single T cell receptor (beta chain). Antigen: not known. The CDR3 spans 15 residues. Germline V gene data show CDR1 as MNHNY and CDR2 as SVGAGI (reference sequence). V dropped 5 bases and J dropped 5 bases, with 15 bases sitting between them. The data originate from a study of T cell responses to AZD1222 COVID-19 vaccine. Measured with immunoSEQ multiplex PCR; TCRdb has only the in-frame clones, and not every one. The sample has about 120,000 clones, about nine tenths seen once. Study-level results: Repertoire sampling occurred only after the peak T cell response. Spike-specific TCR depth and breadth grew after two AZD1222 doses.

The clonotype was recovered from an adult in good health. The V gene is TRBV6-6, the J gene TRBJ2-2; D not certain. Sample: peripheral blood, taken on day 0 of AZD1222 vaccination. CDR3 bases: TGTGCCAGCAGTCTAAGCCTAGAAGGGACCGGGGAGCTGTTTTTT. It encodes CASSLSLEGTGELFF.